This note documents a single T cell receptor (beta chain) sequence. In its sample, this clonotype was seen many times. No antigen is known for it. Base qualities are not at hand, and no much larger clone is one base apart. Library preparation employed RT-PCR. Instrument on record: NextSeq 550. The raw public reads went through TCRdb reprocessing: fastp at Q25, MiXCR clone calling, in-frame beta chains kept. One record per CDR3 amino acid sequence lists the most common genes and DNA. The sample records about a million distinct CDR3 sequences, roughly 17% of which are singletons. The ten largest clonotypes hold roughly 6.4% of the sample. The data are from a study of patients and donors after allogeneic stem cell transplantation (dated by TCRdb to about 2020). CDR1 is given as MGHRA and CDR2 as YSYEKL, both from the germline V gene. Including the terminal cysteine and phenylalanine, the CDR3 comprises 15 residues. The DNA shown is the 45-base CDR3, in frame from base 1. V was cut back by 2 bases and J by 2 bases, leaving a gap of 10 bases between them.

This sequence originates from a human donor who was either an allogeneic HSCT recipient or a stem cell or donor lymphocyte infusion donor (not recorded which). It is not recorded whose cells these are; they may come from a transplant donor. This chain joins TRBV4-1 to TRBJ2-1; perhaps TRBD2 is the D gene, with 7 bases matching. Specimen: blood, either unsorted or a sorted T cell fraction (not recorded which). The nucleotide sequence is TGCGCCAGCAGCCAAAGGGGGGGACCCTACAATGAGCAGTTCTTC. It is translated as CASSQRGGPYNEQFF.